The 4 T cell receptor beta chains given below trace back to one sample, sequenced in a study of T cell repertoires in cytomegalovirus infection. No antigen has been assigned to these receptors. MiXCR was run by TCRdb on the reads, yielding one entry per CDR3 protein. The sample includes 95,000 to 150,000 distinct CDR3 sequences, about 32% seen only once; the top ten take 58%. This sample comprised CD8+ T cells from cultured PBMCs, obtained from culture after CMV antigen stimulation. The receptors derive from a human donor in good health (CMV status not recorded). Some clones in this sample may be carry-over from other donors' samples.

The J gene is TRBJ1-1, the V gene TRBV7-6; 7 positions match TRBD1. The CDR3 spans 15 residues. Germline CDR1 and CDR2: SGHVS and FNYEAQ. V shed 4 bases and J 5 bases; nucleotides not matched to a gene: 10. CDR3 DNA: TGTGCCAGCAGCTCGGTCCGGGACAGCCCAACTGAAGCTTTCTTT. Protein: CASSSVRDSPTEAFF. The full variable domain, its missing parts supplied by reference TRBV7-6 and TRBJ1-1, is GAGVSQSPRYKVTKRGQDVALRCDPISGHVSLYWYRQALGQGPEFLTYFNYEAQQDKSGLPNDRFSAERPEGSISTLTIQRTEQRDSAMYRCASSSVRDSPTEAFFGQGTRLTVV.

This rearrangement joins TRBV7-8 to TRBJ1-1, with D uncertain. Between the trimmed V and J ends, which lost 1 base and 1 base, there was a span of 7 bases. Looked up from germline, CDR1 is SGHVS and CDR2 is FQNEAQ. This CDR3 spans 14 amino acids. The CDR3, as DNA: TGTGCCAGCAGCTTAGAGTCTTGGAACACTGAAGCTTTCTTT. Its protein product is CASSLESWNTEAFF.

This clonotype turned up a few times. The rearrangement uses TRBV4-3 and TRBJ1-1; D uncertain. The V gene lost 1 base and the J gene lost 0 bases, with 9 bases spanning the gap. Per germline, CDR1 LGHNA and CDR2 YSLEER. The CDR3 covers 15 residues. The CDR3 DNA sequence: TGCGCCAGCAGCCAAGTTAGGGCCTTGAACACTGAAGCTTTCTTT. This gives the protein CASSQVRALNTEAFF.

This clonotype was observed a few times. J is TRBJ2-1 and V is TRBV12-3 or TRBV12-4; either TRBD1 or TRBD2 may fit D (5 bases each). This CDR3 contains 17 residues. V was clipped by 6 bases and J by 2 bases, with 20 bases between them. As DNA, the CDR3 is TGTGCCAGCAGCAACCTCCCGGAGAGGGGACCCTACAATGAGCAGTTCTTC. This gives the protein CASSNLPERGPYNEQFF.